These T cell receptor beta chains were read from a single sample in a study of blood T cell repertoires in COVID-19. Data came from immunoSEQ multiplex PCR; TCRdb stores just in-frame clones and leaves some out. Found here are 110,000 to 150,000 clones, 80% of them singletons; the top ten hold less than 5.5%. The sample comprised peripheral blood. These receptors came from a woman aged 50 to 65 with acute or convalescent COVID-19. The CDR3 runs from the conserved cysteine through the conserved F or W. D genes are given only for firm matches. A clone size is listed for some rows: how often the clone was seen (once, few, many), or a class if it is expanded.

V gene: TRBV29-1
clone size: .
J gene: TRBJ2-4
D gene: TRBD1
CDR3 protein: CSVDVDRGIQYF
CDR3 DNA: TGCAGCGTTGATGTGGACAGGGGAATTCAGTACTTC

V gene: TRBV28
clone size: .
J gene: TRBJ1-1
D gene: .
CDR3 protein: CASSSNRAGSLAEAFF
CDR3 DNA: TGTGCCAGCAGTTCAAACAGGGCTGGGTCTCTCGCTGAAGCTTTCTTT

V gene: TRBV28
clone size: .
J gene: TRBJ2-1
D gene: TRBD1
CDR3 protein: CASTLDRGSYNEQFF
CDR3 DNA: TGTGCCAGCACTCTGGACAGGGGCTCCTACAATGAGCAGTTCTTC

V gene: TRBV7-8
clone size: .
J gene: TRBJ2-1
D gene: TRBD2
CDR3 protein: CASSLGREPYNEQFF
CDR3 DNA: TGTGCCAGCAGCTTGGGGCGGGAGCCCTACAATGAGCAGTTCTTC

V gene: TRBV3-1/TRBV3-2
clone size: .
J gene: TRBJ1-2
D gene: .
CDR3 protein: CASSRGGANYGYTF
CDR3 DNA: TGTGCCAGCAGCCGAGGGGGGGCTAACTATGGCTACACCTTC

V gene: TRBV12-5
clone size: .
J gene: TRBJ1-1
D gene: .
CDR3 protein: CASGPRWNTEAFF
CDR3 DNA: TGTGCTAGTGGTCCACGGTGGAACACTGAAGCTTTCTTT

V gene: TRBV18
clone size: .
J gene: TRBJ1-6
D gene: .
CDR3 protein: CASSPGVQGFSPLHF
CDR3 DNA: TGTGCCAGCTCACCAGGGGTACAGGGTTTTTCACCCCTCCACTTT

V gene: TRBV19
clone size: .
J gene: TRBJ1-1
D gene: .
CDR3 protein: CASNQGLNTEAFF
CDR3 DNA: TGTGCCAGTAATCAGGGTCTGAACACTGAAGCTTTCTTT

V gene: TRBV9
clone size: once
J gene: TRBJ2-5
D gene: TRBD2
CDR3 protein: CASSGLAGGPEETQYF
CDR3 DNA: TGTGCCAGCAGCGGATTAGCGGGGGGGCCGGAAGAGACCCAGTACTTC

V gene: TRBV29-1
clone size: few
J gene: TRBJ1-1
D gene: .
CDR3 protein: CSVMTENTEAFF
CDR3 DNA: TGCAGCGTTATGACAGAGAACACTGAAGCTTTCTTT

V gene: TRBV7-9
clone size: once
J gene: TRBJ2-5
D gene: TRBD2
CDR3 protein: CASSLRLAGGMKETQYF
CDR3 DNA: TGTGCCAGCAGTCTCCGACTAGCGGGGGGCATGAAAGAGACCCAGTACTTC

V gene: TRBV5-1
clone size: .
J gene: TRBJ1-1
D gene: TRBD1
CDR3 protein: CASSLAQGQVNTEAFF
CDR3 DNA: TGCGCCAGCAGCTTGGCCCAGGGACAGGTTAACACTGAAGCTTTCTTT

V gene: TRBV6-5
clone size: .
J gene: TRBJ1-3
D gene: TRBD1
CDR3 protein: CASSSGQGTGNTIYF
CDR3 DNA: TGTGCCAGCAGCTCGGGACAGGGAACCGGAAACACCATATATTTT

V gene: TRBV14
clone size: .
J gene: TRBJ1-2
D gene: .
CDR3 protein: CASSQGQDHLTYGYTF
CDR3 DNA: TGTGCCAGCAGCCAAGGACAGGACCACCTTACATATGGCTACACCTTC

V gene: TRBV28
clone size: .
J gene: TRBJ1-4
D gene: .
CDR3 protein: CASSTTGTGNEKLFF
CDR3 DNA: TGTGCCAGCAGTACCACAGGGACGGGTAATGAAAAACTGTTTTTT

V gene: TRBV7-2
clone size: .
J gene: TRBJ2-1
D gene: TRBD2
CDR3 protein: CASSLRTSGVFYNEQFF
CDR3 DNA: TGTGCCAGCAGCTTAAGGACTAGCGGGGTCTTCTACAATGAGCAGTTCTTC

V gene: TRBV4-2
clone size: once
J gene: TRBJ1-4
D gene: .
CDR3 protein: CASSQAAGENEKLFF
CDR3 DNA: TGTGCCAGCAGCCAAGCGGCGGGGGAAAATGAAAAACTGTTTTTT

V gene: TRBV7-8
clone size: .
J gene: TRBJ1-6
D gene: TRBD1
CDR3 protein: CASSLTGLPLHF
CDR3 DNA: TGTGCCAGCAGTTTGACAGGGCTCCCCCTCCACTTT

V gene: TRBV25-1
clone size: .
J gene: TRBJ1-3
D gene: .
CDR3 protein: CASSEPGWAGNTIYF
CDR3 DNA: TGTGCCAGCAGTGAGCCAGGCTGGGCTGGAAACACCATATATTTT

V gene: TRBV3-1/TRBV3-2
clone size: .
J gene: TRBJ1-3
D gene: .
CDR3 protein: CASSQFGGNTIYF
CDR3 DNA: TGTGCCAGCAGCCAATTCGGGGGAAACACCATATATTTT

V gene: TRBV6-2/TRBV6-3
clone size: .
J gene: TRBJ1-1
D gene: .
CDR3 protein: CASSYGAGEAFF
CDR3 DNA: TGTGCCAGCAGTTACGGGGCAGGCGAAGCTTTCTTT

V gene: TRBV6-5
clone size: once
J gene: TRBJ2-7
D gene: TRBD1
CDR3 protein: CASSSRQGSWEQYF
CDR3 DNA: TGTGCCAGCAGTTCGAGACAGGGATCGTGGGAGCAGTACTTC

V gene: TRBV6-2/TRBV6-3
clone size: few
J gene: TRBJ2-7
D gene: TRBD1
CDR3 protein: CASSYRGHYEQYF
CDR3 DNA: TGTGCCAGCAGTTACAGGGGGCACTACGAGCAGTACTTC

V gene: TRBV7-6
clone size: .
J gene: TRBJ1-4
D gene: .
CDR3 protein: CASSLEASGGNEKLFF
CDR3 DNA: TGTGCCAGCAGCTTAGAGGCGTCGGGGGGTAATGAAAAACTGTTTTTT

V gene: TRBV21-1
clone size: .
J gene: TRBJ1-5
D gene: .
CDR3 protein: CASSKAPVLRAGQPQHF
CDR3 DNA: TGTGCCAGCAGCAAAGCGCCTGTTTTGAGGGCGGGTCAGCCCCAGCATTTT

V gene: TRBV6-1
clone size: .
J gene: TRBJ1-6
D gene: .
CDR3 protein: CASSEMWARGNSPLHF
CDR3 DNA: TGTGCCAGCAGTGAGATGTGGGCGCGAGGGAATTCACCCCTCCACTTT

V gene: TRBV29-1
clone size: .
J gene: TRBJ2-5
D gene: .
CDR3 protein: CSVDGQETQYF
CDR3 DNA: TGCAGCGTTGACGGGCAAGAGACCCAGTACTTC

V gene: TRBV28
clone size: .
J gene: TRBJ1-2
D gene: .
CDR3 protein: CASSTQGPLITF
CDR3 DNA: TGTGCCAGCAGTACACAGGGACCTCTCATTACCTTC

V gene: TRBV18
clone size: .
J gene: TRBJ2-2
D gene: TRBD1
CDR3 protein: CASSLGTGSTGELFF
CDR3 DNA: TGTGCCAGCTCACTAGGGACAGGGTCGACCGGGGAGCTGTTTTTT

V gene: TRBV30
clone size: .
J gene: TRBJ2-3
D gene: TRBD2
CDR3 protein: CAWSGASGGSTDTQYF
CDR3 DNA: TGTGCCTGGAGTGGAGCTAGCGGGGGGAGCACAGATACGCAGTATTTT

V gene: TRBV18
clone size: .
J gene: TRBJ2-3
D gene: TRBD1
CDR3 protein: CASSTGGDTQYF
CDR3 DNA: TGTGCCAGCTCAACAGGGGGAGATACGCAGTATTTT

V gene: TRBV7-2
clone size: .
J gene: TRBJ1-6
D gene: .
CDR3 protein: CASSFREVGISPLHF
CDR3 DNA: TGTGCCAGCAGCTTCAGGGAAGTAGGTATTTCACCCCTCCACTTT

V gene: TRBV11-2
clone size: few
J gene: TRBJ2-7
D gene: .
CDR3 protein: CASSHVPGTGASYEQYF
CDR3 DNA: TGTGCCAGCAGCCATGTCCCGGGGACTGGCGCTTCCTACGAGCAGTACTTC

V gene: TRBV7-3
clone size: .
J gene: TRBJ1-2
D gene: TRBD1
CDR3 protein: CASSSGTGTYGYTF
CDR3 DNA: TGTGCCAGCAGCTCGGGGACAGGAACCTATGGCTACACCTTC

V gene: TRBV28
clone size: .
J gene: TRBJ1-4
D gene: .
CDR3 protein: CASTDGLQFREKLFF
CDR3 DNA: TGTGCCAGCACAGACGGCCTACAGTTCCGTGAAAAACTGTTTTTT

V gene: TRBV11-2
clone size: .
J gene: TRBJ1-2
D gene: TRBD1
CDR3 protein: CASSPGAGQGYGYTF
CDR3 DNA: TGTGCCAGCAGCCCAGGGGCGGGACAGGGATACGGCTACACCTTC

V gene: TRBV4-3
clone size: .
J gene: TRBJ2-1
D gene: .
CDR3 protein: CASSQDRLAGSEQFF
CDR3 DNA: TGCGCCAGCAGCCAAGATAGGCTAGCAGGCAGCGAGCAGTTCTTC

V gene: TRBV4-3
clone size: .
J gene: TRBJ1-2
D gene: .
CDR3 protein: CASSQGQGIYGYTF
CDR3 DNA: TGCGCCAGCAGCCAAGGCCAGGGAATCTATGGCTACACCTTC

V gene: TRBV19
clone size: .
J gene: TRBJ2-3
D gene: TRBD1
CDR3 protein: CASSIKGQGKLPDTQYF
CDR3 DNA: TGTGCCAGTAGTATAAAGGGACAGGGCAAACTTCCAGATACGCAGTATTTT

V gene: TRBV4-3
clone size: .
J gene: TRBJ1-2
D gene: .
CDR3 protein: CASSPPGGQGVYGYTF
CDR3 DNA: TGCGCCAGCAGCCCTCCTGGGGGACAAGGCGTTTATGGCTACACCTTC

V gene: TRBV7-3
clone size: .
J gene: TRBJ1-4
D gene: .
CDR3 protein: CASSPSGLGEKLFF
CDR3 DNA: TGTGCCAGCAGCCCCTCAGGTTTGGGTGAAAAACTGTTTTTT

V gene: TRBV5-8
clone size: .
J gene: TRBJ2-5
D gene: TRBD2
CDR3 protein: CASSSGAGVYQETQYF
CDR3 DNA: TGTGCCAGCAGCTCGGGAGCGGGGGTGTACCAAGAGACCCAGTACTTC

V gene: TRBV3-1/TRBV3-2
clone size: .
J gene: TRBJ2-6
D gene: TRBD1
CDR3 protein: CASSQEKTAGGFGANVLTF
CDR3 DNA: TGTGCCAGCAGCCAAGAAAAAACGGCAGGGGGCTTTGGGGCCAACGTCCTGACTTTC

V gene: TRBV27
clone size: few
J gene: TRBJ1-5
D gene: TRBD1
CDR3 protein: CASSAGTGGNQPQHF
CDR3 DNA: TGTGCCAGCAGTGCCGGGACAGGGGGCAATCAGCCCCAGCATTTT

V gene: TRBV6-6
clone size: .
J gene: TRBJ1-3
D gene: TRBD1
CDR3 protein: CASSLRGRNTIYF
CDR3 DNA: TGTGCCAGCAGTCTCAGGGGGAGAAACACCATATATTTT

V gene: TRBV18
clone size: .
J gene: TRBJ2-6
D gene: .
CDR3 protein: CASAREGFGANVLTF
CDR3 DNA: TGTGCCAGCGCCCGTGAGGGCTTCGGGGCCAACGTCCTGACTTTC

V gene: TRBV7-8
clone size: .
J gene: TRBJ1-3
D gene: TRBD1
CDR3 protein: CASYLGQGAGNTIYF
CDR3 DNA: TGTGCCAGCTATCTGGGACAGGGGGCAGGAAACACCATATATTTT

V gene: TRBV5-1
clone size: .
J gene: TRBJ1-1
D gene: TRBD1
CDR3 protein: CASSFDRAEAFF
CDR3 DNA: TGCGCCAGCAGCTTTGACAGGGCTGAAGCTTTCTTT

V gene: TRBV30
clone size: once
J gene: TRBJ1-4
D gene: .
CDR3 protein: CAWSPTAGEKLFF
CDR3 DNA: TGTGCCTGGAGTCCAACAGCCGGTGAAAAACTGTTTTTT

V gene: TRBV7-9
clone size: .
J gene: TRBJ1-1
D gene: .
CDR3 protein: CASSAKGEEAFF
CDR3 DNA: TGTGCCAGCAGCGCCAAGGGGGAGGAAGCTTTCTTT

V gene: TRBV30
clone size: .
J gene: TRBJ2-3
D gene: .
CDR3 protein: CAWSMSGDTQYF
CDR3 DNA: TGTGCCTGGAGTATGTCGGGGGATACGCAGTATTTT

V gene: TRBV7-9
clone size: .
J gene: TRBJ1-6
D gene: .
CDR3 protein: CASSSGDSPLHF
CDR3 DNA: TGTGCCAGCAGCTCCGGGGATTCACCCCTCCACTTT

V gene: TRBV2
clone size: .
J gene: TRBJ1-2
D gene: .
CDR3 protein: CASSENRNYGYTF
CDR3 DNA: TGTGCCAGCAGTGAAAACAGGAACTATGGCTACACCTTC

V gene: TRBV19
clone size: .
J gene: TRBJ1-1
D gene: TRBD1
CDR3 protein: CASRITGGDMNTEAFF
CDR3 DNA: TGTGCCAGTCGAATTACAGGGGGAGACATGAACACTGAAGCTTTCTTT

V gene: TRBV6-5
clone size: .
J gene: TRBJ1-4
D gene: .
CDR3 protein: CASSPRGTNEKLFF
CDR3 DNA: TGTGCCAGCAGCCCCAGAGGAACTAATGAAAAACTGTTTTTT

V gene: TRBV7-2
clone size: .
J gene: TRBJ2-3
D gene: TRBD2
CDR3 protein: CASSRRLAGGTDTQYF
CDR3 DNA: TGTGCCAGCAGTCGTCGACTAGCGGGGGGCACAGATACGCAGTATTTT